The following is a T cell receptor (beta chain) sequence with its context. These data come from a study of shared T cell receptors in the human thymus. Generated by immunoSEQ multiplex PCR, the TCRdb table keeps only in-frame clones and is missing some. Of roughly 660,000 clones listed, around 89% are singletons. This sample was also put to use in a study of human thymus T cells. Per that paper: Thymic samples were excised during corrective heart operations. The related literature has documented a marked overlap of thymic repertoires among unrelated individuals.

Sequencing was performed on thymocytes. The sequence came from a boy under three years old with a congenital heart defect.

The CDR3 loop reads CASSWTEVFERPNEQFF. The DNA for the CDR3 is TGCGCCAGCAGCTGGACGGAGGTGTTCGAAAGGCCCAATGAGCAGTTCTTC. This chain joins TRBV5-1 and TRBJ2-1; tentative D call: TRBD2 (5 bases). In germline, CDR1 is SGHRS, CDR2 YFSETQ. V was clipped by 3 bases and J by 6 bases, with 22 bases between them. This CDR3 is 17 amino acids long.